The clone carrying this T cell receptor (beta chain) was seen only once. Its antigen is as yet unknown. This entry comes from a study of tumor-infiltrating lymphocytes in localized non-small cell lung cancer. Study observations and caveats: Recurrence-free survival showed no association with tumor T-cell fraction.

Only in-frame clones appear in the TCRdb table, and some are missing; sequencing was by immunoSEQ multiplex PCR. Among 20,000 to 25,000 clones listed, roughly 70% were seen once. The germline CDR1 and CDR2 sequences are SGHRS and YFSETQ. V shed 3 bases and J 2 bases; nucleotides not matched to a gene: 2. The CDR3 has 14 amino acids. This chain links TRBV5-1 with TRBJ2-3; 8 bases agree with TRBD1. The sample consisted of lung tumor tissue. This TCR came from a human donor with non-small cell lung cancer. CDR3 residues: CASSWGQDTDTQYF. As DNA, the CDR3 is TGCGCCAGCAGCTGGGGACAGGACACAGATACGCAGTATTTT.